Listed below are T cell receptor beta chains from one sample, sequenced in a study of T-cell memory formation after mild COVID-19. TCRdb ran MiXCR on the 5' RACE reads and lists one entry per CDR3 protein. The repertoire holds about 470,000 distinct CDR3 sequences, with around 25% as singletons. The specimen sequenced was PBMCs or a T cell subset sorted from them (not recorded which). These receptors were taken from an adult woman who had mild COVID-19 (a few samples of this study predate the infection). Cell type and time point are not known. CDR3s include the opening cysteine and the closing phenylalanine or tryptophan. D genes are given only for firm matches. Clone size is shown for a subset of rows, as once, few, many or a class of expanded clone.

size | D | J | V | length | DNA | CDR3
- | TRBD1 | TRBJ2-1 | TRBV6-5 | 15 | TGTGCCAGCAGAGAGGACAGGGGACGATACAATGAGCAGTTCTTC | CASREDRGRYNEQFF
- | - | TRBJ2-3 | TRBV7-9 | 13 | TGTGCCAGCAGCCTCAGTTCCGGCTCGACGCAGTATTTT | CASSLSSGSTQYF
- | - | TRBJ2-1 | TRBV7-2 | 12 | TGTGCCAGCAGCTCGACTAGGGATGAGCAGTTCTTC | CASSSTRDEQFF
- | - | TRBJ2-7 | TRBV4-2 | 13 | TGTGCCAGCAGCCGAGATTTAGCTTACGAGCAGTACTTC | CASSRDLAYEQYF
- | TRBD2 | TRBJ2-1 | TRBV7-9 | 19 | TGTGCCAGCAGCTTACCCGGAGTAGCGGGGGGTAGCTCCTACAATGAGCAGTTCTTC | CASSLPGVAGGSSYNEQFF
- | TRBD1 | TRBJ2-7 | TRBV12-3/TRBV12-4 | 14 | TGTGCCAGCAGTACACAGGGGACCTCTTACGAGCAGTACTTC | CASSTQGTSYEQYF
many | TRBD1 | TRBJ2-2 | TRBV19 | 15 | TGTGCCAGTAGTCCCCGGACAGGGTACACCGGGGAGCTGTTTTTT | CASSPRTGYTGELFF
few | TRBD2 | TRBJ2-3 | TRBV7-9 | 16 | TGTGCCAGCAGCTCCGGCGGACTAGCGGGAGTTGATACGCAGTATTTT | CASSSGGLAGVDTQYF
- | - | TRBJ2-7 | TRBV12-3/TRBV12-4 | 15 | TGTGCCAGCAGTTTGGGCGGGACTTACTCCTACGAGCAGTACTTC | CASSLGGTYSYEQYF
- | - | TRBJ1-1 | TRBV12-3/TRBV12-4 | 12 | TGTGCCAGCAGATCGACCGGGACGGAAGCTTTCTTT | CASRSTGTEAFF
few | - | TRBJ2-7 | TRBV5-4 | 16 | TGTGCCAGCAGCTTGGGGTTCACCCGGGAAGGCTACGAGCAGTACTTC | CASSLGFTREGYEQYF
- | - | TRBJ2-5 | TRBV5-5 | 15 | TGTGCCAGCAGCCGGCAAGCGGGTGGACAAGAGACCCAGTACTTC | CASSRQAGGQETQYF
many | TRBD2 | TRBJ2-2 | TRBV5-1 | 16 | TGCGCCAGCAGCTTGGCCGGGACTAGGGGCACCGGGGAGCTGTTTTTT | CASSLAGTRGTGELFF
- | - | TRBJ2-6 | TRBV4-3 | 15 | TGCGCCAGCAGCCAAAGCTTCTCTGGGGCCAACGTCCTGACTTTC | CASSQSFSGANVLTF
- | TRBD2 | TRBJ2-2 | TRBV6-6 | 18 | TGTGCCAGCAGTCCCGGACTAGCGGGAAGCTCGAACACCGGGGAGCTGTTTTTT | CASSPGLAGSSNTGELFF
- | - | TRBJ2-7 | TRBV20-1 | 15 | TGCAGTGCTAGAACCGGGATTCGCCCCTCCTACGAGCAGTACTTC | CSARTGIRPSYEQYF
- | - | TRBJ1-1 | TRBV14 | 13 | TGTGCCAGCAGCCAAGTGTTGAGGGCTGAAGCTTTCTTT | CASSQVLRAEAFF
- | - | TRBJ2-1 | TRBV7-2 | 15 | TGTGCCAGCAGCTTAGCCGGACAGTCTTTCAATGAGCAGTTCTTC | CASSLAGQSFNEQFF
once | - | TRBJ2-4 | TRBV6-5 | 15 | TGTGCCAGCAGTTACTCGTCTCGCGCCAAAAACATTCAGTACTTC | CASSYSSRAKNIQYF
few | TRBD2 | TRBJ2-3 | TRBV29-1 | 13 | TGCAGCGTTGGACTAGCCTACACAGATACGCAGTATTTT | CSVGLAYTDTQYF
- | - | TRBJ2-2 | TRBV4-2 | 12 | TGTGCCAGCAGCCAAGACTCCGGGGAGCTGTTTTTT | CASSQDSGELFF
few | TRBD1 | TRBJ2-5 | TRBV7-8 | 15 | TGTGCCAGCAGCACCGGGCGCGGACAGGGTGGGACCCAGTACTTC | CASSTGRGQGGTQYF
- | TRBD1 | TRBJ2-2 | TRBV2 | 15 | TGTGCCAGCAGCGACGGAACAGGGGACACCGGGGAGCTGTTTTTT | CASSDGTGDTGELFF
- | TRBD2 | TRBJ2-7 | TRBV19 | 15 | TGTGCCAGTAGTATGAAGCGGGAGGTCTCCTACGAGCAGTACTTC | CASSMKREVSYEQYF
- | - | TRBJ2-1 | TRBV6-6 | 15 | TGTGCCAGCAGTCAGACCGGGCCCACCGACGATGAGCAGTTCTTC | CASSQTGPTDDEQFF
few | - | TRBJ2-7 | TRBV20-1 | 13 | TGCAGTGCTAGAGCGGATGTGTCGACGGGAGAGTACTTC | CSARADVSTGEYF
few | - | TRBJ2-7 | TRBV5-6 | 14 | TGTGCCAGCAGCCAGGACGGGAGCTCCTACGAGCAGTACTTC | CASSQDGSSYEQYF
few | TRBD2 | TRBJ2-2 | TRBV12-3/TRBV12-4 | 14 | TGTGCCAGCAGCCGGGGGGGGGACACCGGGGAGCTGTTTTTT | CASSRGGDTGELFF
many | - | TRBJ2-7 | TRBV29-1 | 12 | TGCAGCGTTGAATCAGACTCCTACGAGCAGTACTTC | CSVESDSYEQYF
- | TRBD2 | TRBJ2-1 | TRBV7-6 | 15 | TGTGCCAGCAGCTTAGATCCAGCGGGGGGAAATGAGCAGTTCTTC | CASSLDPAGGNEQFF
- | - | TRBJ2-1 | TRBV6-2/TRBV6-3 | 13 | TGTGCCAGCAGTTACGACACCTACAATGAGCAGTTCTTC | CASSYDTYNEQFF
few | - | TRBJ2-1 | TRBV9 | 12 | TGTGCCAGCAGCGGCAAAGTTCCAGAGCAGTTCTTC | CASSGKVPEQFF
few | - | TRBJ2-5 | TRBV5-1 | 12 | TGCGCCAGCAGCCCCGGTGCAGGGACCCAGTACTTC | CASSPGAGTQYF
few | - | TRBJ2-1 | TRBV12-3/TRBV12-4 | 16 | TGTGCCAGCAGTTTAGTGGGGGCAGGGGTTGTCAATGAGCAGTTCTTC | CASSLVGAGVVNEQFF